These 16 T cell receptor beta chains were all obtained from the same sample, sequenced in a study of blood T cells in healthy people across ages. The use of a sample-barcoded 5' primer and a J-beta primer mix characterized a second PCR of roughly 6 to 11 cycles. In TCRdb, the 5' RACE reads were re-called with MiXCR into one record per CDR3 protein. The data show 1.5 million to 2 million distinct CDR3 sequences, with about 35% seen just once and approximately 10% held by the top ten. The sequenced material came from blood. The receptors shown here come from a woman aged 25-40 years in good health.

The rearrangement joins TRBV7-2 to TRBJ2-7; D remains unclear. Germline loops: CDR1 SGHTA, CDR2 FQGNSA. V was shortened by 3 bases and J by 0 bases, with 15 bases between the two germline ends. The CDR3 extends over 16 amino acids. In DNA, the CDR3 is TGTGCCAGCAGCTTTGCCCCGGGTCTTTCCTCCTACGAGCAGTACTTC. Its translation is CASSFAPGLSSYEQYF.

The chain recombines TRBV27 with TRBJ2-5, with no clear D. Germline CDR1 reads MNHEY; CDR2 reads SMNVEV (reference sequence). This CDR3 is 16 amino acids long. V was cut by 4 bases and J by 8 bases, with 23 bases left in between. The DNA for the CDR3 is TGTGCCAGCAGTTCGACCCCCCACACAACCCTTGATACCCAGTACTTC. Translation: CASSSTPHTTLDTQYF.

This chain uses TRBV7-3 with TRBJ2-1; perhaps TRBD2 as D (5 bases). Germline lookup yields CDR1 SGHTA and CDR2 FQGTGA. V lost 1 base and J lost 4, with 11 bases in between. The CDR3 runs to 15 residues. The CDR3 sequence: CASSLSHGKYNEQFF. DNA of the CDR3: TGTGCCAGCAGCTTAAGTCACGGGAAGTACAATGAGCAGTTCTTC.

This clonotype has only a few counts. The chain is built from TRBV3-1 and TRBJ2-4; 7 bases align to TRBD2. CDR1 is LGHDT and CDR2 is YNNKEL in the germline V gene (reference sequence). V dropped 4 bases and J dropped 3; count of bases not matched to a gene: 6. This CDR3 is built from 15 residues. This chain's CDR3 is CASSPASGGKNIQYF. The CDR3 DNA sequence: TGTGCCAGCAGCCCGGCCTCGGGAGGCAAAAACATTCAGTACTTC.

J is TRBJ1-1 and V is TRBV12-3 or TRBV12-4; D unclear. This CDR3 spans 13 amino acids. V lost 3 bases, J lost 1 base, and 6 bases lay in between. This CDR3 is CASSFNRNTEAFF. The CDR3 nucleotides are TGTGCCAGCAGTTTTAATAGGAACACTGAAGCTTTCTTT.

This sequence joins TRBV2 and TRBJ1-4; D is ambiguous. CDR1 is SNHLY, CDR2 FYNNEI, per germline. V dropped 4 bases and J dropped 3 bases, with 3 bases sitting between them. The CDR3 is made up of 12 amino acids. In DNA, the CDR3 is TGTGCCAGCAGTGTACCTAATGAAAAACTGTTTTTT. It yields the protein CASSVPNEKLFF. Variable domain in full (rest from reference TRBV2 and TRBJ1-4): EPEVTQTPSHQVTQMGQEVILRCVPISNHLYFYWYRQILGQKVEFLVSFYNNEISEKSEIFDDQFSVERPDGSNFTLKIRSTKLEDSAMYFCASSVPNEKLFFGSGTQLSVL.

This clonotype was detected a few times. The chain has TRBV4-1 and TRBJ2-7; D gene unclear. The ends were cut back, 3 bases at V and 3 bases at J, with 9 bases in the middle. Germline CDR1 reads MGHRA; CDR2 reads YSYEKL. This CDR3 has 13 amino acids. CDR3 amino acids: CASSHRPVYEQYF. The DNA of the CDR3 is TGCGCCAGCAGCCATAGACCCGTCTACGAGCAGTACTTC.

The V gene is TRBV4-1, the J gene TRBJ1-4, with a weak D call TRBD1 (6 bases). The CDR3 length is 15 residues. With 1 base removed from V and 4 bases from J, the gap between germline ends came to 10 bases. CDR1 and CDR2 (germline): MGHRA, YSYEKL. CDR3 sequence (DNA): TGCGCCAGCAGCCAAGTGGACAGACTTAATGAAAAACTGTTTTTT. Its protein product is CASSQVDRLNEKLFF.

V gene TRBV30 combines with J gene TRBJ1-2, with a tentative D call TRBD1 (5 bases). Trimming shortened V by 2 bases and J by 8 bases, and 12 bases separated the two germline ends. This CDR3 contains 12 residues. The germline V gene encodes CDR1 GTSNPN and CDR2 SVGIG (reference sequence). The CDR3 loop is CAWSQGTGGYTF. Written as DNA, the CDR3 is TGTGCCTGGAGTCAAGGGACCGGAGGCTACACCTTC.

The chain combines TRBV2 with TRBJ2-2; D call uncertain. The germline V gene has CDR1 SNHLY and CDR2 FYNNEI. Deletions cut 6 bases from V and 4 bases from J, with 12 bases between. CDR3 length: 14 residues. CDR3 in amino acids: CASSHEMGTGELFF. The DNA for the CDR3 is TGTGCCAGCAGCCATGAGATGGGCACCGGGGAGCTGTTTTTT. Full variable domain (missing parts from reference TRBV2 and TRBJ2-2): EPEVTQTPSHQVTQMGQEVILRCVPISNHLYFYWYRQILGQKVEFLVSFYNNEISEKSEIFDDQFSVERPDGSNFTLKIRSTKLEDSAMYFCASSHEMGTGELFFGEGSRLTVL.

The chain couples TRBV5-1 to TRBJ2-4; 10 nucleotides agree with TRBD1. The DNA matches TRBJ2-7 better at its end, which makes the J call doubtful. Germline V gives CDR1 SGHRS, CDR2 YFSETQ. This CDR3 spans 17 amino acids. The DNA for the CDR3 is TGCGCCAGCAGCTTGGCCCGGCAGGGACAGGGGAGGAACGAGCAGTACTTC. Translation: CASSLARQGQGRNEQYF.

The chain recombines TRBV6-2 or TRBV6-3 with TRBJ2-1; no clear D gene. The end of the DNA fits TRBJ2-7 better, so the J call may be wrong. The germline gives CDR1 MNHEY, CDR2 SVGEGT. This CDR3 comprises 13 residues. CDR3 sequence: CASSYGVGNEQYF. The CDR3 DNA sequence: TGTGCCAGCAGTTACGGGGTGGGCAATGAGCAGTACTTC.

V usage is TRBV20-1 and J usage is TRBJ2-1, with TRBD2 matching over 16 bases. Germline-derived CDR1 and CDR2 are DFQATT and SNEGSKA (reference sequence). The junction had 10 bases not matched to a gene; V was cut back by 4 bases and J by 7 bases. The CDR3 loop spans 17 amino acids. CDR3 loop: CSATGTSGRAARNEQFF. CDR3 nucleotides: TGCAGTGCTACGGGGACTAGCGGGAGGGCGGCGAGAAATGAGCAGTTCTTC.

CDR3 in amino acids: CASSFGPGDEQFF. Written as DNA, the CDR3 is TGTGCCAGCAGCTTCGGACCGGGGGATGAGCAGTTCTTC. This chain uses TRBV7-9 with TRBJ2-1; D is possibly TRBD2 (6 bases). The CDR3 contains 13 residues. Germline CDR1 SEHNR, CDR2 FQNEAQ (reference sequence). The V end was cut by 3 bases, the J end by 8 bases, with 11 bases between.

This sequence joins TRBV27 and TRBJ2-1; 14 nucleotides match TRBD2. Germline CDR1 and CDR2: MNHEY and SMNVEV (reference sequence). V shed 5 bases, J shed 9 bases, and the junction held 9 bases outside the gene matches. This CDR3 has 16 amino acids. In nucleotides, the CDR3 is TGTGCCAGCAGTCCCGGGACTAGCGGGAGTTTCGGTGAGCAGTTCTTC. Its translation is CASSPGTSGSFGEQFF.

The sample holds many counts of this clonotype. This chain joins TRBV29-1 and TRBJ2-7, with 7 bases lining up with TRBD1. V gave up 4 bases and J gave up 1 base; unmatched junction bases: 7. Germline CDR1 reads SQVTM; CDR2 reads ANQGSEA. The CDR3 runs to 14 residues. The CDR3 DNA reads TGCAGCGTTGTACAGGGGACGGGGTCCTACGAGCAGTACTTC. This sequence encodes CSVVQGTGSYEQYF.